The clone carrying this T cell receptor beta chain was detected ten times or more. What it recognizes is unknown. Genes and germline come from the mouse. Time point indicated: mouse skin 6 weeks after grafting, around onset of hair loss. The data were taken from a study of CD8+ T cells in alopecia areata. General study results and limits: An increase in clonality over normal scalp was evident in lesional scalp, especially alopecia totalis/universalis.

Once RNA had been extracted, it was reverse transcribed into cDNA to act as the sequencing template. Assay: immunoSEQ multiplex PCR; the TCRdb copy retains only in-frame clones and omits some. The sample presents a few thousand clones, none singletons. Sequenced material: skin, taken at week 6. The receptor comes from a C3H/HeJ mouse with alopecia areata. MHC haplotype of the mouse line: H2-k.

The CDR3 reads CASSQEGGFYAEQFF. The CDR3 DNA, read in part, is TGTGCCAGCAGCCAAGAGGGGGGGTTCTATGCT. The V gene is TRBV5, the J gene TRBJ2-1; 7 bases align to TRBD2. The read halts 4 residues ahead of the CDR3 end, with the missing end drawn from the germline J gene. The CDR3 runs to 15 residues. Unmatched junction bases numbered 2, after V lost 0 bases and J lost 3 bases. The V gene's germline CDR1 is LGHNA and CDR2 YNLKQL (reference sequence).